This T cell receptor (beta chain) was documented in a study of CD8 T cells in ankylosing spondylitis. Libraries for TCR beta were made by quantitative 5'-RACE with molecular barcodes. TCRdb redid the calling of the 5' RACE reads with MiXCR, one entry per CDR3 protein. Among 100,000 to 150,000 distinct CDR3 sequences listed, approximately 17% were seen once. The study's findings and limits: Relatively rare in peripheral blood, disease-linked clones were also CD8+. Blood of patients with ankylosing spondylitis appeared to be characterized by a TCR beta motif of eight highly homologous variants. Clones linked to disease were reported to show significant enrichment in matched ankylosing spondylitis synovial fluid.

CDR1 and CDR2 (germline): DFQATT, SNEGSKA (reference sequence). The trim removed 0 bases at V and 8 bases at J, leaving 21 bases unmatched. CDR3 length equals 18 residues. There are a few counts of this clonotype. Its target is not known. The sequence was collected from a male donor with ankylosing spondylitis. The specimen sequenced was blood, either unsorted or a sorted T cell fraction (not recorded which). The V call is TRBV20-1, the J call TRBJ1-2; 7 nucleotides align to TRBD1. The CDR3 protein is CSARDHSSGTALSGGYTF. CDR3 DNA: TGCAGTGCTAGAGACCATTCTTCCGGGACAGCCTTGAGCGGGGGCTACACCTTC.